Below are 26 T cell receptor beta chains sequenced from a single sample in a study of cytomegalovirus exposure and HLA in healthy donors. Primers: 60 Vbeta forward and 13 Jbeta reverse. Measured with immunoSEQ multiplex PCR; TCRdb has only the in-frame clones, and not every one. The sample's table shows approximately 150,000 clones. What was sequenced was PBMCs. These receptors all come from a woman aged 45 to 65 in good health and CMV-seronegative.

The V call is TRBV7-2, the J call TRBJ2-5; D call uncertain. V was shortened by 1 base and J by 2 bases, with 5 bases between the two germline ends. Germline lookup yields CDR1 SGHTA and CDR2 FQGNSA. The CDR3 extends over 13 amino acids. For the CDR3, the DNA is TGTGCCAGCAGCTTAGTCGGGCAAGAGACCCAGTACTTC. Residues: CASSLVGQETQYF. Together with reference TRBV7-2 and TRBJ2-5, the CDR3 gives the full variable domain: GAGVSQSPSNKVTEKGKDVELRCDPISGHTALYWYRQSLGQGLEFLIYFQGNSAPDKSGLPSDRFSAERTGGSVSTLTIQRTQQEDSAVYLCASSLVGQETQYFGPGTRLLVL.

The CDR3 region is CASSLGQGTSYEQYF. CDR3 sequence (DNA): TGTGCCAGCAGCCTCGGACAGGGGACCTCCTACGAGCAGTACTTC. The chain is built from TRBV7-3 and TRBJ2-7; 9 nucleotides line up with TRBD1. The germline V gene encodes CDR1 SGHTA and CDR2 FQGTGA. The CDR3 extends over 15 amino acids. After removal of 5 bases from V and 0 bases from J, the junction contained 5 bases not matched to a gene.

The chain uses TRBV19 and TRBJ1-2; tentative D call: TRBD1 (6 bases). V gave up 4 bases and J gave up 0 bases, with 18 bases separating them. Germline V gene lookup returns CDR1 LNHDA and CDR2 SQIVND (reference sequence). CDR3 length: 17 amino acids. Here the CDR3 reads CASSTRRGQNTNYGYTF. For the CDR3, the DNA is TGTGCCAGTAGTACCAGAAGAGGACAGAATACTAACTATGGCTACACCTTC.

The chain joins TRBV7-9 to TRBJ2-7; 11 nucleotides agree with TRBD2. The CDR3 extends over 16 amino acids. CDR1 is SEHNR, CDR2 FQNEAQ, per germline (reference sequence). V dropped 3 bases and J dropped 1; count of bases not matched to a gene: 5. This chain's CDR3 is CASSLVLAGGSYEQYF. As DNA, the CDR3 is TGTGCCAGCAGCTTGGTTCTAGCGGGGGGATCCTACGAGCAGTACTTC.

The genes are TRBV4-1 and TRBJ2-7, with TRBD2 matching over 9 bases. From germline, CDR1 is MGHRA and CDR2 YSYEKL. V lost 5 bases, J lost 7 bases, and 15 bases stayed unmatched. CDR3 size: 16 residues. The CDR3 reads CASSYTPGLAFEEQYF. The CDR3, as DNA: TGCGCCAGCAGCTACACTCCGGGACTAGCCTTCGAAGAGCAGTACTTC.

This sequence joins TRBV2 and TRBJ2-7; the D is unclear. V lost 5 bases and J 1 base, leaving 6 bases between the germline ends. CDR3 length: 12 residues. The V gene's germline CDR1 is SNHLY and CDR2 FYNNEI. The CDR3 protein is CASSFRSYEQYF. The CDR3 coding sequence is TGTGCCAGCAGTTTTAGATCCTACGAGCAGTACTTC.

The chain links TRBV2 to TRBJ2-2, with D perhaps matching TRBD1 (5 bases). The ends were cut back, 3 bases at V and 5 bases at J, with 13 bases in the middle. This CDR3 spans 15 amino acids. Germline loops: CDR1 SNHLY, CDR2 FYNNEI. CDR3 amino acids: CASSDWGLGTGELFF. DNA for the CDR3: TGTGCCAGCAGTGATTGGGGCTTAGGGACCGGGGAGCTGTTTTTT. Complete variable domain (other parts from reference TRBV2 and TRBJ2-2): EPEVTQTPSHQVTQMGQEVILRCVPISNHLYFYWYRQILGQKVEFLVSFYNNEISEKSEIFDDQFSVERPDGSNFTLKIRSTKLEDSAMYFCASSDWGLGTGELFFGEGSRLTVL.

The chain couples TRBV11-2 to TRBJ2-5; 12 nucleotides align to TRBD1. This CDR3 has 16 amino acids. The V and J ends lost 5 bases and 4 bases, in that order; junction bases with no gene match: 8. Germline CDR1 SGHAT, CDR2 FQNNGV. DNA of the CDR3: TGTGCCAGCAGCCTAACCGGGACAGGGGGCGTAGAGACCCAGTACTTC. It specifies CASSLTGTGGVETQYF.

V and J are TRBV13 and TRBJ1-2; 7 bases fit TRBD1. Germline CDR1 is PRHDT and CDR2 is FYEKMQ (reference sequence). The ends lost 5 bases at V and 5 bases at J; junction bases unmatched: 11. This CDR3 is built from 15 residues. The CDR3 protein is CASSLKQGPGYGYTF. CDR3 DNA: TGTGCCAGCAGCCTAAAACAGGGGCCGGGGTATGGCTACACCTTC. Full variable domain (remainder filled in from reference TRBV13 and TRBJ1-2): AAGVIQSPRHLIKEKRETATLKCYPIPRHDTVYWYQQGPGQDPQFLISFYEKMQSDKGSIPDRFSAQQFSDYHSELNMSSLELGDSALYFCASSLKQGPGYGYTFGSGTRLTVV.

The chain recombines TRBV28 with TRBJ2-1, with TRBD2 identical over 7 bases. The J segment lost 0 bases and the V segment lost 5 bases, leaving 10 bases of the junction unmatched. The CDR3 spans 17 residues. Germline CDR1 is MDHEN and CDR2 is SYDVKM. The CDR3 DNA reads as TGTGCCAGCAGTCCCGGGAGGCAACCGAGCTCCTACAATGAGCAGTTCTTC. Encoded protein: CASSPGRQPSSYNEQFF.

The chain uses TRBV27 and TRBJ2-5, with 8 bases matching TRBD1. Germline loops: CDR1 MNHEY, CDR2 SMNVEV (reference sequence). The CDR3 spans 14 residues. With 5 bases clipped from V and 3 bases from J, the junction kept 5 bases outside the gene matches. CDR3 DNA: TGTGCCAGCAGTACTCGGACAGGGAAAGAGACCCAGTACTTC. Its translation: CASSTRTGKETQYF.

The rearrangement joins TRBV4-1 to TRBJ2-7; 12 bases match TRBD2. CDR1 is MGHRA and CDR2 is YSYEKL in the germline V gene. The length of the CDR3 is 15 residues. Losses at the gene ends were 3 bases for V and 3 bases for J; bases not matched to a gene: 3. CDR3 protein: CASSHRLAGVYEQYF. For the CDR3, the DNA is TGCGCCAGCAGCCATCGACTAGCGGGAGTCTACGAGCAGTACTTC.

Comment on this clone: Relative to the germline gene, one junction end is altered; a read error may explain this. V and J are TRBV5-1 and TRBJ2-1; D tentatively fits TRBD1 or TRBD2 (6 bases each). CDR1 is SGHRS, CDR2 YFSETQ, per germline. CDR3 length equals 14 residues. This CDR3 is CASRLGGGSNEQFF. The CDR3 DNA follows: TGCGCCAGCAGATTGGGGGGCGGTAGCAATGAGCAGTTCTTC.

The chain links TRBV28 to TRBJ2-7; TRBD1 matches 9 bases. Per the germline V gene, CDR1 is MDHEN and CDR2 is SYDVKM. The V and J ends lost 3 bases and 2 bases, in that order; junction bases with no gene match: 11. The CDR3 runs to 17 residues. DNA for the CDR3: TGTGCCAGCAGTTTGGGACAGGGTAAGGCGCGGCCCTACGAGCAGTACTTC. It yields the protein CASSLGQGKARPYEQYF.

Concerning this clone itself: Distinct nucleotide sequences in the sample also encode this CDR3. V usage is TRBV7-9 and J usage is TRBJ2-5, with 8 bases identical to TRBD1. CDR3 length: 15 amino acids. CDR1 is SEHNR and CDR2 is FQNEAQ in the germline V gene (reference sequence). The junction had 6 bases not matched to a gene; V was cut back by 1 base and J by 5 bases. The DNA of the CDR3 is TGTGCCAGCAGCTTAGAAGCAGGGGGCGGCGAGACCCAGTACTTC. Translating gives CASSLEAGGGETQYF. Full variable domain (remainder filled in from reference TRBV7-9 and TRBJ2-5): DTGVSQNPRHKITKRGQNVTFRCDPISEHNRLYWYRQTLGQGPEFLTYFQNEAQLEKSRLLSDRFSAERPKGSFSTLEIQRTEQGDSAMYLCASSLEAGGGETQYFGPGTRLLVL.

V usage is TRBV6-5 and J usage is TRBJ1-2, with TRBD1 identical over 9 bases. From germline, CDR1 is MNHEY and CDR2 SVGAGI. The CDR3 covers 15 residues. Trimming took 6 bases from V and 8 from J; bases not matched to a gene: 13. CDR3 nucleotides: TGTGCCAGCAGATACGGGACAGGGAAATTGCGGGGCTACACCTTC. Protein: CASRYGTGKLRGYTF.

The V and J genes are TRBV5-4 and TRBJ2-3; D gene ambiguous. CDR1 and CDR2 (germline): SGHNT, YYREEE (reference sequence). Trimming removed 2 bases from V and 2 bases from J, with 9 bases in between. The CDR3 sequence is 14 residues long. The CDR3 protein is CASSLILNTDTQYF. CDR3 nucleotides: TGTGCCAGCAGCTTAATACTAAACACAGATACGCAGTATTTT.

This rearrangement joins TRBV7-6 to TRBJ1-6, with D possibly matching TRBD1 (5 bases). The CDR3 is 18 amino acids. Germline-derived CDR1 and CDR2 are SGHVS and FNYEAQ. V lost 1 base, J lost 7 bases, and 20 bases lay in between. The CDR3 nucleotides are TGTGCCAGCAGCTTAGGGGGGGTGTCCGCAGTAGGGAATTCACCCCTCCACTTT. Translating gives CASSLGGVSAVGNSPLHF.

The rearrangement joins TRBV9 to TRBJ2-5; 8 bases align to TRBD2. The V and J ends lost 4 bases and 5 bases, in that order; junction bases with no gene match: 10. Germline CDR1 and CDR2: SGDLS and YYNGEE. This CDR3 is built from 15 residues. This CDR3 reads CASSKSGLAGETQYF. DNA for the CDR3: TGTGCCAGCAGCAAGTCCGGACTAGCTGGGGAGACCCAGTACTTC.

The chain is built from TRBV29-1 and TRBJ2-5; a possible D gene is TRBD2 (6 bases). Per the germline V gene, CDR1 is SQVTM and CDR2 is ANQGSEA. V dropped 7 bases and J dropped 5 bases, with 8 bases sitting between them. The CDR3 has 10 amino acids. CDR3 loop: CSGGRETQYF. Written as DNA, the CDR3 is TGCAGCGGAGGGAGGGAGACCCAGTACTTC.

The chain combines TRBV5-1 with TRBJ2-7; TRBD1 matches at 9 bases. The CDR3 contains 13 residues. The junction had 4 bases not matched to a gene; V was cut back by 4 bases and J by 5 bases. Germline CDR1 is SGHRS and CDR2 is YFSETQ. The CDR3, as DNA: TGCGCCAGCAGCCTGGGACAGGGTGACGAGCAGTACTTC. Translating gives CASSLGQGDEQYF.

J is TRBJ2-1 and V is TRBV6-1; 9 nucleotides match TRBD2. V was clipped by 3 bases and J by 5 bases; unmatched bases: 8. The germline V gene has CDR1 MNHNS and CDR2 SASEGT. The CDR3 sequence is 16 residues long. The chain's CDR3 is CASSDPGLAPNNEQFF. The CDR3, as DNA: TGTGCCAGCAGTGATCCGGGACTAGCTCCCAACAATGAGCAGTTCTTC.

The chain joins TRBV7-2 to TRBJ2-7, with 9 bases matching TRBD1. The CDR3 contains 15 residues. The V and J ends lost 4 bases and 4 bases, in that order; junction bases with no gene match: 8. Germline lookup yields CDR1 SGHTA and CDR2 FQGNSA. The CDR3 is CASSSPGTGQYEQYF. CDR3 in DNA: TGTGCCAGCAGCTCGCCCGGGACAGGGCAGTACGAGCAGTACTTC.

This chain connects TRBV20-1 to TRBJ1-3; maybe TRBD1 (5 bases). This CDR3 has 11 residues. V lost 5 bases, J lost 4 bases, and 6 bases lay in between. Looked up from germline, CDR1 is DFQATT and CDR2 is SNEGSKA (reference sequence). CDR3 region: CSAGGGNTIYF. In nucleotides, the CDR3 is TGCAGTGCTGGGGGGGGAAACACCATATATTTT.

The chain carries TRBV4-2 and TRBJ2-7, with D hard to call. The CDR3 is 15 residues long. The V gene lost 0 bases and the J gene lost 3 bases, with 12 bases spanning the gap. The germline V gene has CDR1 LGHNA and CDR2 YNFKEQ. The CDR3 nucleotides are TGTGCCAGCAGCCAAGACTGGCGGAGCAACTACGAGCAGTACTTC. This gives the protein CASSQDWRSNYEQYF.

The chain uses TRBV9 and TRBJ2-7; 7 nucleotides agree with TRBD1. V shed 3 bases and J 2 bases; nucleotides not matched to a gene: 5. Germline V gene lookup returns CDR1 SGDLS and CDR2 YYNGEE. The CDR3 is 14 residues long. The CDR3 spells CASSDETGTYEQYF. CDR3 DNA sequence: TGTGCCAGCAGCGACGAGACAGGGACCTACGAGCAGTACTTC.